These 24 T cell receptor beta chains share one sample of origin, sequenced in a study of blood T cell repertoires in COVID-19. The data were produced by immunoSEQ multiplex PCR, yet TCRdb's version contains in-frame clones alone and is incomplete. The data show about 81,000 clones, with approximately 82% seen just once and approximately 7% held by the top ten. The sample was peripheral blood. These receptors originate from a human donor in a cohort sampled during active COVID-19.

V usage is TRBV2 and J usage is TRBJ2-7; the match to TRBD2 covers 9 bases. Germline V CDR1 and CDR2: SNHLY, FYNNEI. The V and J ends lost 1 base and 3 bases, in that order; junction bases with no gene match: 1. The CDR3 totals 14 residues. For the CDR3, the DNA is TGTGCCAGCAGTGAAGTAGCGGGGGTCTACGAGCAGTACTTC. This codes for CASSEVAGVYEQYF.

The chain has TRBV21-1 and TRBJ2-7; the D call in the table, TRBD2, was not verified against the DNA. TRBV21-1 is a documented pseudogene. CDR3 length: 19 residues. This chain's CDR3 is CASNKGGFAGTSFGYEQYF. CDR3 DNA sequence: TGTGCCAGCAACAAAGGTGGTTTTGCCGGGACTAGCTTCGGCTACGAGCAGTACTTC.

This clone was detected only a few times. This chain joins TRBV5-5 and TRBJ1-1; D possibly corresponds to TRBD1 (6 bases). Germline CDR1 reads SGHKS; CDR2 reads YYEKEE (reference sequence). V lost 4 bases and J 5 bases, leaving 18 bases between the germline ends. The CDR3 runs 15 residues. Written as DNA, the CDR3 is TGTGCCAGCAGCCCTACAGGGTGGGAGAGAACTGAAGCTTTCTTT. This gives the protein CASSPTGWERTEAFF.

The chain recombines TRBV25-1 with TRBJ2-7, with D possibly being TRBD1 (6 bases). CDR3 length: 13 residues. Germline V CDR1 and CDR2: MGHDK, SYGVNS. Trimming pared 4 bases from V and 4 bases from J, leaving 11 bases between. CDR3 region: CASSVVGTYEQYF. CDR3 coding DNA: TGTGCCAGCAGTGTAGTGGGGACATACGAGCAGTACTTC.

The V and J genes are TRBV4-3 and TRBJ2-7; 11 bases are shared with TRBD1. The J segment lost 4 bases and the V segment lost 0 bases, leaving 11 bases of the junction unmatched. CDR3 length equals 18 residues. Germline V gene lookup returns CDR1 LGHNA and CDR2 YSLEER. The CDR3 reads CASSQEVVSGQGAYEQYF. Here the CDR3 DNA reads TGCGCCAGCAGCCAAGAGGTGGTATCAGGACAGGGGGCGTACGAGCAGTACTTC.

The rearrangement uses TRBV6-1 and TRBJ1-3; no clear D. This CDR3 contains 15 residues. The germline V and J ends were trimmed by 3 bases and 0 bases, with 9 bases remaining between them. Germline-derived CDR1 and CDR2 are MNHNS and SASEGT. The chain's CDR3 is CASSERSYSGNTIYF. The CDR3 nucleotides read TGTGCCAGCAGTGAGAGAAGTTACTCTGGAAACACCATATATTTT.

The CDR3 loop reads CSVAGVREQYF. CDR3 bases: TGCAGCGTTGCAGGGGTCCGGGAGCAGTACTTC. V and J are TRBV29-1 and TRBJ2-7, with D possibly being TRBD1 (6 bases). Germline CDR1 is SQVTM and CDR2 is ANQGSEA. The V end was cut by 4 bases, the J end by 7 bases, with 11 bases between. The CDR3 loop spans 11 amino acids.

The chain is built from TRBV5-1 and TRBJ2-1, with TRBD2 matching 13 bases. The germline gives CDR1 SGHRS, CDR2 YFSETQ. J gave up 6 bases and V 0 bases, and 12 bases lay outside the gene matches. The CDR3 has 19 residues. The CDR3, as DNA: TGCGCCAGCAGCTTGGAGGGACTAGCGGGGCTATCCTTGGGCAATGAGCAGTTCTTC. Protein sequence: CASSLEGLAGLSLGNEQFF.

The rearrangement joins TRBV15 to TRBJ1-5; a possible D gene is TRBD1 (5 bases). V was clipped by 5 bases and J by 1 base, with 12 bases between them. The CDR3 consists of 15 residues. The germline V gene encodes CDR1 LNHNV and CDR2 YYDKDF (reference sequence). The CDR3 nucleotides are TGTGCCACCAGCGGGGAGGGGACGAGCAATCAGCCCCAGCATTTT. Translating gives CATSGEGTSNQPQHF.

The V and J genes are TRBV25-1 and TRBJ1-1, with 9 bases identical to TRBD1. This CDR3 region has 14 residues. Germline CDR1 reads MGHDK; CDR2 reads SYGVNS. V shed 2 bases and J 10 bases; nucleotides not matched to a gene: 8. The CDR3 protein is CASSEIPGQGGAFF. CDR3 bases: TGTGCCAGCAGTGAAATCCCGGGACAGGGTGGAGCTTTCTTT. The full variable domain, in which reference TRBV25-1 and TRBJ1-1 provide the parts outside the CDR3, is EADIYQTPRYLVIGTGKKITLECSQTMGHDKMYWYQQDPGMELHLIHYSYGVNSTEKGDLSSESTVSRIRTEHFPLTLESARPSHTSQYLCASSEIPGQGGAFFGQGTRLTVV.

V usage is TRBV18 and J usage is TRBJ1-1, with a tentative D call TRBD1 (6 bases). V dropped 0 bases and J dropped 5 bases, with 7 bases sitting between them. Germline CDR1 reads KGHSH; CDR2 reads LQKENI. The CDR3 has 13 residues. This CDR3 reads CASSPPGQTEAFF. DNA of the CDR3: TGTGCCAGCTCACCACCGGGACAAACTGAAGCTTTCTTT.

V usage is TRBV30 and J usage is TRBJ1-6; no clear D gene. V shed 2 bases and J shed 7 bases, with 18 bases lying between them. Per the germline V gene, CDR1 is GTSNPN and CDR2 is SVGIG (reference sequence). The CDR3 runs to 16 residues. The CDR3 reads CAWSPPKPTRNSPLHF. CDR3 DNA: TGTGCCTGGAGTCCGCCTAAGCCAACGAGGAATTCACCCCTCCACTTT.

The V and J genes are TRBV20-1 and TRBJ2-3; D is unclear. Looked up from germline, CDR1 is DFQATT and CDR2 is SNEGSKA (reference sequence). The CDR3 is made up of 12 amino acids. V was clipped by 3 bases and J by 3 bases, with 7 bases between them. The CDR3 DNA reads TGCAGTGCTAGTATGCTAACAGATACGCAGTATTTT. This encodes CSASMLTDTQYF.

The chain recombines TRBV5-8 with TRBJ1-2; TRBD1 matches at 9 bases. The CDR3 length is 13 residues. Trimming took 4 bases from V and 4 from J; bases not matched to a gene: 2. Per the germline V gene, CDR1 is SGHTS and CDR2 is YDEGEE. The CDR3 loop reads CASSQDRGYGYTF. The CDR3 bases are TGTGCCAGCAGCCAGGACAGGGGCTATGGCTACACCTTC.

This sequence joins TRBV24-1 and TRBJ2-7; possible D gene TRBD2, 6 bases. V was pared by 1 base and J by 5 bases, with 14 bases between. The CDR3 extends over 15 amino acids. CDR1 is KGHDR, CDR2 SFDVKD, per germline. The CDR3 is CATSDFRDLSDEQYF. DNA of the CDR3: TGTGCCACCAGTGATTTTCGGGACTTATCAGACGAGCAGTACTTC.

This chain connects TRBV19 to TRBJ2-5, with 10 bases aligning to TRBD1. Germline values: CDR1 LNHDA, CDR2 SQIVND (reference sequence). Germline trimming cut 4 bases from V and 5 bases from J; bases unmatched to any gene: 4. The CDR3 covers 14 residues. The CDR3, as DNA: TGTGCCAGTAGTAGGACAGGGGGTCTTGAGACCCAGTACTTC. Translating gives CASSRTGGLETQYF.

The table lists this clone with a few counts. The V call is TRBV9, the J call TRBJ1-2; the D gene is possibly TRBD1 (6 bases). V was clipped by 4 bases and J by 6 bases, with 19 bases between them. Germline-derived CDR1 and CDR2 are SGDLS and YYNGEE. This CDR3 is built from 15 residues. Here the CDR3 reads CASSPQGRSSDGYTF. CDR3 nucleotide sequence: TGTGCCAGCAGCCCCCAGGGGCGGTCATCGGATGGCTACACCTTC.

The sample holds one count of this clone. This sequence joins TRBV4-2 and TRBJ1-1, with no clear D. Germline V lookup: CDR1 LGHNA, CDR2 YNFKEQ. This CDR3 spans 11 amino acids. V was cut by 4 bases and J by 3 bases, with 3 bases left in between. CDR3 DNA sequence: TGTGCCAGCAGCCGCGACACTGAAGCTTTCTTT. Residues: CASSRDTEAFF.

This chain connects TRBV5-1 to TRBJ2-2; 12 bases map to TRBD1. V lost 4 bases to trimming and J lost 4 bases; unmatched junction nucleotides: 5. Germline V lookup: CDR1 SGHRS, CDR2 YFSETQ. This CDR3 region has 16 residues. The DNA for the CDR3 is TGCGCCAGCAGCACAGGGACAGGGGGCGGCACCGGGGAGCTGTTTTTT. It yields the protein CASSTGTGGGTGELFF.

This chain uses TRBV7-2 with TRBJ2-1, with 12 bases identical to TRBD2. The CDR3 runs 14 residues. Germline lookup yields CDR1 SGHTA and CDR2 FQGNSA. J gave up 15 bases and V 5 bases, and 11 bases lay outside the gene matches. The CDR3 DNA sequence: TGTGCCAGCAGCCCTCGTCTAGCGGGGGGGCAAACGTTCTTC. Amino acid sequence: CASSPRLAGGQTFF.

J is TRBJ1-4 and V is TRBV5-1; TRBD1 matches at 7 bases. From germline, CDR1 is SGHRS and CDR2 YFSETQ. The CDR3 spans 17 residues. V lost 0 bases to trimming and J lost 2 bases; unmatched junction nucleotides: 7. CDR3 nucleotide sequence: TGCGCCAGCAGCTTGGGAGGGGGCATATCTACTAATGAAAAACTGTTTTTT. Translated: CASSLGGGISTNEKLFF.

The chain is built from TRBV18 and TRBJ2-7, with D possibly matching TRBD2 (7 bases). V lost 2 bases and J 12 bases, leaving 23 bases between the germline ends. Germline values: CDR1 KGHSH, CDR2 LQKENI. The CDR3 contains 15 residues. CDR3: CASSPEHGIGGGPYF. In DNA, the CDR3 is TGTGCCAGCTCACCAGAACACGGGATAGGCGGGGGCCCGTACTTC.

J is TRBJ2-2 and V is TRBV7-3; TRBD1 matches 7 bases. Germline CDR1 reads SGHTA; CDR2 reads FQGTGA. The trim removed 2 bases at V and 6 bases at J, leaving 0 bases unmatched. CDR3 length: 13 residues. The CDR3 DNA reads as TGTGCCAGCAGCTTACAGGGGGCCGGGGAGCTGTTTTTT. Residues: CASSLQGAGELFF.

The genes are TRBV3-1 (or the pseudogene TRBV3-2) and TRBJ2-7, with D tentatively TRBD2 (5 bases). Germline V lookup: CDR1 LGHDT, CDR2 YNNKEL (reference sequence). The CDR3 length is 12 residues. V gave up 4 bases and J gave up 10 bases, with 14 bases separating them. CDR3 sequence: CASSPGTTSQYF. The CDR3 nucleotides read TGTGCCAGCAGCCCCGGCACTACTAGTCAGTACTTC.